This T cell receptor (beta chain) originates from a study of response to subunit inactivated influenza vaccine. The V and J ends lost 4 bases and 0 bases respectively, with 15 bases between them. Germline lookup yields CDR1 SGHDT and CDR2 YYEEEE. CDR3 length: 16 residues. One entry per CDR3 protein results from TCRdb running MiXCR on the RT-PCR reads. The sample lists fewer than 800,000 distinct CDR3 sequences; around 16% were seen once. V and J are TRBV5-6 and TRBJ2-3, with D perhaps TRBD1 or TRBD2 (6 bases each). The sample consisted of PBMCs from blood, taken 12 days after vaccination. The receptor was derived from a man between 45 and 60 years old who received an inactivated influenza vaccine. DNA of the CDR3: TGTGCCAGCAGCCGTCGGGGGCTCCGAAGCACAGATACGCAGTATTTT. This gives the protein CASSRRGLRSTDTQYF.